Presented here are 13 T cell receptor beta chains from one specimen sequenced in a study of CD4 and CD8 cells across lung adenocarcinoma regions. TCRdb reprocessed the PCR reads with MiXCR, giving one entry per CDR3 protein. This sample has about 4,800 distinct CDR3 sequences; around 50% occur once, and the top ten carry 12% to 15%. The source material was CD4+ T cells from the margin of a lung tumor. These receptors came from a female donor with lung adenocarcinoma. The CD4 and CD8 labels of this study may be unreliable.

The chain recombines TRBV27 with TRBJ2-1; D is unclear. With the DNA end fitting TRBJ2-7 better, the J assignment may be wrong. Germline V gives CDR1 MNHEY, CDR2 SMNVEV (reference sequence). CDR3 size: 15 residues. CDR3 loop: CASSLFGERIREQYF. CDR3 in DNA: TGTGCCAGCAGTTTATTTGGGGAAAGAATACGCGAGCAGTACTTC.

By sample share, this clonotype is medium-sized. The V call is TRBV7-2, the J call TRBJ2-1, with D possibly matching TRBD2 (6 bases). The V and J ends lost 2 bases and 5 bases respectively, with 13 bases between them. The CDR3 consists of 15 residues. Germline values: CDR1 SGHTA, CDR2 FQGNSA. The CDR3 region is CASSLLASANNEQFF. The CDR3 region has the DNA TGTGCCAGCAGCTTATTGGCTAGCGCAAACAATGAGCAGTTCTTC.

This chain uses TRBV28 with TRBJ2-2; no reliable D call. With the DNA end fitting TRBJ2-3 better, the J assignment may be wrong. Germline V gene lookup returns CDR1 MDHEN and CDR2 SYDVKM. CDR3 length: 15 amino acids. CDR3 sequence: CASSLTAESTGAQYF. The CDR3, as DNA: TGTGCCAGCAGTTTGACGGCCGAGAGCACCGGTGCGCAGTATTTT.

The V call is TRBV11-3, the J call TRBJ2-4; D gene uncertain. V was trimmed by 0 bases and J by 0 bases, leaving 12 bases between them. Germline loops: CDR1 SGHNT, CDR2 YENEEA. The CDR3 loop spans 17 amino acids. The CDR3 reads CASSLDRGALAKNIQYF. In DNA, the CDR3 is TGTGCCAGCAGCTTAGATCGCGGAGCCCTAGCCAAAAACATTCAGTACTTC.

Concerning this clonotype: A clone one base away is much larger, so this may be a read error. The chain is built from TRBV6-1 and TRBJ2-1; TRBD2 agrees at 14 bases. The germline gives CDR1 MNHNS, CDR2 SASEGT. J gave up 10 bases and V 6 bases, and 5 bases lay outside the gene matches. CDR3 size: 14 residues. This CDR3 is CASRGLAGVYEQFF. CDR3 DNA sequence: TGTGCCAGCAGGGGACTAGCGGGAGTTTACGAGCAGTTCTTC.

This clonotype was seen a few times. This chain connects TRBV4-1 to TRBJ1-2; tentative D call: TRBD1 (5 bases). The germline CDR1 and CDR2 sequences are MGHRA and YSYEKL. The CDR3 totals 14 residues. Trimming removed 0 bases at V and 2 bases at J, with 7 bases between. CDR3 protein: CASSQDWGNYGYTF. The DNA for the CDR3 is TGCGCCAGCAGCCAAGATTGGGGCAACTATGGCTACACCTTC.

The V and J genes are TRBV27 and TRBJ2-1, with a possible D match to TRBD1 (6 bases). The DNA end lines up better with TRBJ2-7; the J call may be wrong. CDR1 is MNHEY and CDR2 is SMNVEV in the germline V gene (reference sequence). CDR3 length equals 14 residues. In DNA form, the CDR3 reads TGTGCCAGCAGTTTTGGTAGGGGGTACTACGAGCAGTACTTC. This encodes CASSFGRGYYEQYF.

A remark on this clonotype: The junction departs from the called germline gene at one end, perhaps through a read error. The chain employs TRBV28 and TRBJ2-2; D unresolved. The CDR3 has 15 amino acids. Germline V CDR1 and CDR2: MDHEN, SYDVKM. In nucleotides, the CDR3 is TGTGCCAGCAGTTTGACGGCCGTGAACACCGGTACGCTGTATTTT. It translates to CASSLTAVNTGTLYF.

This clonotype is medium-sized. This could be a read error, since a much larger clone is one nucleotide away. The gene calls are TRBV6-1 and TRBJ2-1; no clear D gene. The J call may be incorrect, as the DNA end agrees better with TRBJ2-7. The CDR3 sequence is 15 residues long. Germline loops: CDR1 MNHNS, CDR2 SASEGT. The CDR3 region has the DNA TGTGCCAGCACTCAGAGTTTCGGCTCCTACAATGAGCAGTACTTC. This codes for CASTQSFGSYNEQYF.

On this clonotype itself: Given a much more abundant clone one base away, this may be a read error. J is TRBJ2-5 and V is TRBV15, with 9 bases fitting TRBD1. The junction had 14 bases not matched to a gene; V was cut back by 7 bases and J by 11 bases. The CDR3 extends over 14 amino acids. Looked up from germline, CDR1 is LNHNV and CDR2 is YYDKDF (reference sequence). The CDR3 loop reads CATNTGQGRDEQYF. CDR3 in DNA: TGTGCCACCAACACGGGACAGGGTCGCGATGAGCAGTACTTC.

This clonotype is labeled medium-sized. The chain links TRBV6-1 to TRBJ1-2; D is uncertain. The CDR3 runs 13 residues. Germline CDR1 reads MNHNS; CDR2 reads SASEGT. V was pared by 6 bases and J by 0 bases, with 8 bases between. CDR3 sequence (DNA): TGTGCCAGCAGCGTCAGAGCTAACTATGGCTACACCTTC. It codes for CASSVRANYGYTF.

This clonotype is categorized as medium-sized. The chain is built from TRBV6-1 and TRBJ2-2; TRBD2 might be the D (5 bases). The V end lost 2 bases, the J end lost 0 bases, and 7 bases lay between the germline ends. The CDR3 loop spans 15 amino acids. CDR1 MNHNS and CDR2 SASEGT come from the germline V gene. In nucleotides, the CDR3 is TGTGCCAGCAGTGAAACCGGGACGAACACCGGGGAGCTGTTTTTT. This translates into CASSETGTNTGELFF.

J is TRBJ2-3 and V is TRBV4-2; TRBD2 might be the D (6 bases). Trimming pared 0 bases from V and 2 bases from J, leaving 12 bases between. Looked up from germline, CDR1 is LGHNA and CDR2 is YNFKEQ. The CDR3 length is 16 residues. CDR3 protein: CASSQDGGTFTDTQYF. DNA for the CDR3: TGTGCCAGCAGCCAAGACGGCGGGACCTTCACAGATACGCAGTATTTT.